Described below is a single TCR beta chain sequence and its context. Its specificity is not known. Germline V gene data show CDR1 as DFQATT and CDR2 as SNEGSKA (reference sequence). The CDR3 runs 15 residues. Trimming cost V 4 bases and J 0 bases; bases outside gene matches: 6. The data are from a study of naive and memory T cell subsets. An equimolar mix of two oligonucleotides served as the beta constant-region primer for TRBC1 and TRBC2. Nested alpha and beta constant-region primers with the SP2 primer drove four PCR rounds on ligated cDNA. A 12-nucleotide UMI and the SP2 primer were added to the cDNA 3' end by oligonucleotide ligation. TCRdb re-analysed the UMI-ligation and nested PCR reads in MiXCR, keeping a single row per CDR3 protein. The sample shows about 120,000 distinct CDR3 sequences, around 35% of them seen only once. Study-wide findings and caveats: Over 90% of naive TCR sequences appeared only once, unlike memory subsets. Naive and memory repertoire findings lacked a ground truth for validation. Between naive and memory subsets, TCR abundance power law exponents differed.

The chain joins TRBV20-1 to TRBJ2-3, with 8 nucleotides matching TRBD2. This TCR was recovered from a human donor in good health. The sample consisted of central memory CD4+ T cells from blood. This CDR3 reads CSANPGGASTDTQYF. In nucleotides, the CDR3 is TGCAGTGCTAATCCCGGGGGGGCCAGCACAGATACGCAGTATTTT.